The 10 T cell receptor beta chains listed next were all sequenced from one sample in a study of blood T cells in healthy people across ages. The second PCR ran about 6 to 11 cycles with a sample-barcoded 5' primer and J-beta primers. A single record per CDR3 protein comes from TCRdb applying MiXCR to the 5' RACE reads. The profile shows 750,000 to 950,000 distinct CDR3 sequences, 25% to 30% of them singletons. The same sample was also used in a study of T cells of mothers and their children.

The sample comprised blood. Receptors originate from a woman aged 40-49 years in good health.

This clonotype was detected ten times or more. The V call is TRBV28, the J call TRBJ1-5, with D unresolved. Germline V gives CDR1 MDHEN, CDR2 SYDVKM. CDR3 size: 13 residues. V lost 3 bases to trimming and J lost 2 bases, with 5 bases between them. Here the CDR3 reads CASSFTRNQPQHF. Written as DNA, the CDR3 is TGTGCCAGCAGTTTCACGCGCAATCAGCCCCAGCATTTT.

In this sample, this clonotype turned up many times. The CDR3 protein is CASTPPAKSTDTQYF. CDR3 sequence (DNA): TGTGCCAGCACCCCGCCAGCCAAGAGCACAGATACGCAGTATTTT. The rearrangement links TRBV7-9 to TRBJ2-3; D unclear. V shed 7 bases and J shed 0 bases, with 14 bases lying between them. Germline CDR1 is SEHNR and CDR2 is FQNEAQ (reference sequence). This CDR3 is built from 15 residues.

The chain employs TRBV3-1 and TRBJ2-7; D gene ambiguous. V was clipped by 3 bases and J by 7 bases, with 10 bases between them. The germline V gene encodes CDR1 LGHDT and CDR2 YNNKEL (reference sequence). The CDR3 extends over 12 amino acids. As DNA, the CDR3 is TGTGCCAGCAGCCAGGATCCTTGGGAGCAGTACTTC. Translated, it gives CASSQDPWEQYF.

This clonotype turned up a few times. A clone one base away is much larger, so this may be a read error. The J gene is TRBJ1-5, the V gene TRBV20-1, with 7 bases matching TRBD1. This CDR3 has 14 amino acids. CDR1 and CDR2 from the germline V gene are DFQATT and SNEGSKA (reference sequence). CDR3 DNA: TGCAGTGCTAGGACAGGGTCGGGCAATCGGCCCCAGCATTTT. It encodes CSARTGSGNRPQHF.

This clonotype was counted at least ten times. V gene TRBV7-3 combines with J gene TRBJ2-5; D is tentatively TRBD1 or TRBD2 (5 bases each). Trimming pared 6 bases from V and 7 bases from J, leaving 15 bases between. Germline loops: CDR1 SGHTA, CDR2 FQGTGA. The length of the CDR3 is 13 residues. Here the CDR3 reads CASSPARERTQYF. CDR3 in DNA: TGTGCCAGCAGTCCCGCCAGGGAGCGGACCCAGTACTTC.

This clonotype turned up a few times. The rearrangement joins TRBV7-2 to TRBJ2-1; D is possibly TRBD1 or TRBD2 (5 bases each). Germline CDR1 reads SGHTA; CDR2 reads FQGNSA. The ends were cut back, 7 bases at V and 13 bases at J, with 23 bases in the middle. There are 14 residues in the CDR3. The CDR3 nucleotides read TGTGCCAGCACCCCGGGGCCCACCCAAGAGACCCAGTTCTTC. The encoded protein is CASTPGPTQETQFF.

The chain uses TRBV6-1 and TRBJ1-2, with D unresolved. This CDR3 is built from 16 residues. The germline V and J ends were trimmed by 2 bases and 2 bases, with 15 bases remaining between them. Germline V gene lookup returns CDR1 MNHNS and CDR2 SASEGT. Written as DNA, the CDR3 is TGTGCCAGCAGTGAAAACTTTGAGCCAGCGAACTATGGCTACACCTTC. It specifies CASSENFEPANYGYTF.

About this clonotype: Sequence at one end of the junction differs from germline and may be a read error. V and J are TRBV5-5 and TRBJ2-2; D not certain. Germline V gene lookup returns CDR1 SGHKS and CDR2 YYEKEE (reference sequence). CDR3 length: 14 amino acids. CDR3 DNA sequence: TGTGCCAGCAGCCCCACTACGAACTCCGGGGAGCTGTTTTTT. Residues: CASSPTTNSGELFF. Together with reference TRBV5-5 and TRBJ2-2, the CDR3 gives the full variable domain: DAGVTQSPTHLIKTRGQQVTLRCSPISGHKSVSWYQQVLGQGPQFIFQYYEKEERGRGNFPDRFSARQFPNYSSELNVNALLLGDSALYLCASSPTTNSGELFFGEGSRLTVL.

In the case of this clonotype: A junction boundary mismatches the germline segment, possibly from a read error. The chain carries TRBV12-3 or TRBV12-4 and TRBJ2-6; D gene unclear. The CDR3 runs to 13 residues. The CDR3 coding sequence is TGTGCCAGCGGCGGCTCTGAGGCCAACGTCCGGACTTTC. Amino acids: CASGGSEANVRTF.

This clonotype was detected only a few times. This chain links TRBV28 with TRBJ2-7; 10 nucleotides agree with TRBD2. J gave up 3 bases and V 7 bases, and 3 bases lay outside the gene matches. The length of the CDR3 is 13 residues. Per the germline V gene, CDR1 is MDHEN and CDR2 is SYDVKM. The DNA of the CDR3 is TGTGCCAGCAACCTAGCGGGGGTCTACGAGCAGTACTTC. This translates into CASNLAGVYEQYF.